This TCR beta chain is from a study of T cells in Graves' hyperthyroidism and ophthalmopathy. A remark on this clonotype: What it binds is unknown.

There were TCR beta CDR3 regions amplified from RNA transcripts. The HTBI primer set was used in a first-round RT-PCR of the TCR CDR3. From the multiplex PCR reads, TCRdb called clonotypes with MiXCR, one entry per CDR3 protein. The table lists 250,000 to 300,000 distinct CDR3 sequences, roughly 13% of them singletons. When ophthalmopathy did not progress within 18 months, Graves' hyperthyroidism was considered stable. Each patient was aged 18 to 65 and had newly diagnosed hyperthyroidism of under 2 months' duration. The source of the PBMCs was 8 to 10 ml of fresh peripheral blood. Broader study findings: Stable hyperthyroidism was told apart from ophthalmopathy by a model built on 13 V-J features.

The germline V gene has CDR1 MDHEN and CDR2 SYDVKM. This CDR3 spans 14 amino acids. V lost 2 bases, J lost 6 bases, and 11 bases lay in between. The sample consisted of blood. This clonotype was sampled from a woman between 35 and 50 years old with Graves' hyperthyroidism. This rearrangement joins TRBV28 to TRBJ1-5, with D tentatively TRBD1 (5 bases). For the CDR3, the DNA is TGTGCCAGCAGTTTACAGGGTACGTTTCAGCCCCAGCATTTT. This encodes CASSLQGTFQPQHF.